The rows below give T cell receptor beta chains drawn from one sample of a study of blood T cell repertoires in COVID-19. Sequencing used immunoSEQ multiplex PCR; TCRdb keeps in-frame clones, though not all of them. The sample holds roughly 200,000 clones; roughly 81% are singletons and the top ten take about an eighth. Sequencing was done on a sample of peripheral blood. These receptor sequences come from a woman of 80 years or more with COVID-19, enrolled during active disease. Each CDR3 is given with its conserved first and last residue.

j_gene: TRBJ2-7
v_gene: TRBV5-1
CDR3aa: CASSFGPTTYEQYF

j_gene: TRBJ1-2
v_gene: TRBV18
CDR3aa: CASSPYDRAGGYTF

j_gene: TRBJ2-3
v_gene: TRBV6-6
CDR3aa: CASGPSGGADTQYF

j_gene: TRBJ2-3
v_gene: TRBV5-1
CDR3aa: CASTSGADTQYF

j_gene: TRBJ2-1
v_gene: TRBV7-9
CDR3aa: CASSPSSWTGDHEQFF

j_gene: TRBJ1-5
v_gene: TRBV2
CDR3aa: CASSEATRLSNQPQHF

j_gene: TRBJ2-2
v_gene: TRBV7-8
CDR3aa: CASSLASGAGPHTGELFF

j_gene: TRBJ1-2
v_gene: TRBV27
CDR3aa: CASSLSGGPIYGYTF

j_gene: TRBJ1-3
v_gene: TRBV9
CDR3aa: CASSPRERTGSLGRGNTIYF

j_gene: TRBJ2-3
v_gene: TRBV9
CDR3aa: CASSVEGSGGARTDTQYF

j_gene: TRBJ2-3
v_gene: TRBV5-1
CDR3aa: CASSLGLLVESADTQYF

j_gene: TRBJ2-5
v_gene: TRBV3-1/TRBV3-2
CDR3aa: CASSLRLAGAQETQYF

j_gene: TRBJ2-1
v_gene: TRBV30
CDR3aa: CAWSGWGRRYNEQFF

j_gene: TRBJ1-2
v_gene: TRBV6-5
CDR3aa: CASSRQGNYGYTF

j_gene: TRBJ1-1
v_gene: TRBV30
CDR3aa: CAWTRRGVGAEAFF

j_gene: TRBJ2-5
v_gene: TRBV18
CDR3aa: CASSPLAGETQYF

j_gene: TRBJ2-5
v_gene: TRBV10-3
CDR3aa: CAISPEGEATQYF

j_gene: TRBJ2-7
v_gene: TRBV7-8
CDR3aa: CASSPGGLSYEQYF

j_gene: TRBJ1-3
v_gene: TRBV7-6
CDR3aa: CASSLEMSSGNTIYF

j_gene: TRBJ2-3
v_gene: TRBV2
CDR3aa: CASSGGSGPSTDTQYF

j_gene: TRBJ1-5
v_gene: TRBV2
CDR3aa: CASSSDQGDQPQHF

j_gene: TRBJ2-7
v_gene: TRBV6-5
CDR3aa: CASRPRTSGSYEQYF

j_gene: TRBJ2-2
v_gene: TRBV14
CDR3aa: CASSRGPGQWNTGELFF

j_gene: TRBJ1-2
v_gene: TRBV10-2
CDR3aa: CASSESRRPYGYTF

j_gene: TRBJ2-7
v_gene: TRBV10-3
CDR3aa: CAISGSLASGYEQYF

j_gene: TRBJ1-1
v_gene: TRBV19
CDR3aa: CASSTRDRGRDTEAFF

j_gene: TRBJ1-1
v_gene: TRBV7-2
CDR3aa: CASSLAGDREAFF

j_gene: TRBJ2-1
v_gene: TRBV2
CDR3aa: CASSHDGTSGRTWNEQFF

j_gene: TRBJ1-1
v_gene: TRBV28
CDR3aa: CASSSAREYYTEAFF

j_gene: TRBJ2-5
v_gene: TRBV6-5
CDR3aa: CASSRQGPGTQYF

j_gene: TRBJ2-1
v_gene: TRBV7-3
CDR3aa: CASSTQATYNEQFF

j_gene: TRBJ2-7
v_gene: TRBV11-3
CDR3aa: CASSLGTYGQVFTYEQYF

j_gene: TRBJ2-7
v_gene: TRBV6-5
CDR3aa: CASSYSGSSYEQYF